This record covers a single T cell receptor beta chain. These data belong to a study of blood T cell repertoires in COVID-19. The CDR3 covers 13 residues. CDR1 and CDR2 from the germline V gene are SGHTS and YDEGEE. Trimming cost V 5 bases and J 6 bases; bases outside gene matches: 6. Original methodology: By means of reference gene primer amplification, nucleated cell counts were estimated. TCRdb's copy holds only in-frame clones and misses some; the assay was immunoSEQ multiplex PCR. V, J and clone size are those of that table, while D and trimming were read from the DNA. The sample carries fewer than 150,000 clones, less than 90% recorded once.

This receptor was identified in a woman in her 30s who had recovered from COVID-19. The sequencing sample was made of peripheral blood. V and J are TRBV5-8 and TRBJ1-1; 8 positions match TRBD1. Here the CDR3 reads CASRNRGIPEAFF. Written as DNA, the CDR3 is TGTGCCAGCAGGAACAGGGGGATCCCTGAAGCTTTCTTT.